The 5 T cell receptor beta chains below come from one sample, sequenced in a study of blood T cell repertoires in COVID-19. TCRdb keeps only in-frame clones here, not all; method: immunoSEQ multiplex PCR. The profile shows 120,000 to 150,000 clones, about 86% of them singletons. The sequencing input was peripheral blood. The source of these receptors is a woman aged 60-75 years with acute or convalescent COVID-19.

The chain is built from TRBV7-2 and TRBJ2-1; no definite D call. The CDR3 totals 12 residues. Trimming stripped 11 bases from V and 7 bases from J, with 15 bases between. CDR1 is SGHTA and CDR2 is FQGNSA in the germline V gene. The CDR3, as DNA: TGTGCCGTACCCGTTGGGCTTAATGAGCAGTTCTTC. Protein product: CAVPVGLNEQFF.

V usage is TRBV7-2 and J usage is TRBJ2-1; TRBD2 aligns across 7 bases. The CDR3 has 16 residues. Trimming took 1 base from V and 2 from J; bases not matched to a gene: 5. Germline V gene lookup returns CDR1 SGHTA and CDR2 FQGNSA. The CDR3 DNA follows: TGTGCCAGCAGCTTAGAGGCTAGCGGCGCCTACAATGAGCAGTTCTTC. As protein: CASSLEASGAYNEQFF.

J is TRBJ1-1 and V is TRBV29-1; 8 positions agree with TRBD1. Per the germline V gene, CDR1 is SQVTM and CDR2 is ANQGSEA. The CDR3 extends over 13 amino acids. V shed 7 bases and J 0 bases; nucleotides not matched to a gene: 4. Here the CDR3 reads CSGEQGVNTEAFF. DNA for the CDR3: TGCAGCGGGGAACAGGGGGTGAACACTGAAGCTTTCTTT.

The chain carries TRBV10-3 and TRBJ2-1; 11 bases are a match to TRBD2. Trimming cost V 0 bases and J 8 bases; bases outside gene matches: 12. This CDR3 has 18 residues. Germline V gives CDR1 ENHRY, CDR2 SYGVKD. The chain's CDR3 is CAISESDVAGGPHYEQFF. The CDR3 nucleotides are TGTGCCATCAGTGAGTCGGACGTAGCGGGGGGGCCACATTATGAGCAGTTCTTC.

There are a few counts of this clone. V gene TRBV30 combines with J gene TRBJ2-7; D is possibly TRBD1 (5 bases). The germline CDR1 and CDR2 sequences are GTSNPN and SVGIG (reference sequence). This CDR3 contains 12 residues. The V gene lost 5 bases and the J gene lost 3 bases, with 11 bases spanning the gap. CDR3 loop: CAWQGTFYEQYF. The CDR3 DNA reads as TGTGCCTGGCAGGGAACGTTCTACGAGCAGTACTTC.